This is a list of T cell receptor beta chains from one sample in a study of cytomegalovirus exposure and HLA in healthy donors. Profiling relied on immunoSEQ multiplex PCR, and the TCRdb table lists in-frame clones only, not all of them. Of hundreds of thousands of clones in the sample, roughly 87% were seen once. What was sequenced was PBMCs. These receptors were taken from a woman younger than 30 in good health and CMV-seropositive. Both conserved end residues are part of each CDR3. A D gene is named only where the DNA matches it firmly. Size is omitted from some rows. Given values are once, few, many or a class for expanded clones.

abundance: once
j_gene: TRBJ2-3
v_gene: TRBV19
d_gene: TRBD2
CDR3nt: TGTGCCAGTAGTGGAGGCCTAGCGGGAACTCCAAGCACAGATACGCAGTATTTT
CDR3aa: CASSGGLAGTPSTDTQYF

abundance: NA
j_gene: TRBJ2-3
v_gene: TRBV30
d_gene: NA
CDR3nt: TGTGCCTGGAGTGTAGGGGTCCACACAGATACGCAGTATTTT
CDR3aa: CAWSVGVHTDTQYF

abundance: NA
j_gene: TRBJ2-5
v_gene: TRBV11-2
d_gene: TRBD2
CDR3nt: TGTGCCAGCAGCTCTCCATATGGGACTACCTCGTACCAAGAGACCCAGTACTTC
CDR3aa: CASSSPYGTTSYQETQYF

abundance: once
j_gene: TRBJ2-2
v_gene: TRBV5-6
d_gene: TRBD2
CDR3nt: TGTGCCAGCAGCTTGGGGAGCGGGAGTCAGAACACCGGGGAGCTGTTTTTT
CDR3aa: CASSLGSGSQNTGELFF

abundance: NA
j_gene: TRBJ2-1
v_gene: TRBV15
d_gene: TRBD2
CDR3nt: TGTGCCACCAGCTCCCTCCTGCGGGAGGGCCGCTTTCGGAATGAGCAGTTCTTC
CDR3aa: CATSSLLREGRFRNEQFF

abundance: NA
j_gene: TRBJ1-1
v_gene: TRBV6-5
d_gene: NA
CDR3nt: TGTGCCAGCACTACCACAGGGTACACTGAAGCTTTCTTT
CDR3aa: CASTTTGYTEAFF

abundance: NA
j_gene: TRBJ1-2
v_gene: TRBV6-1
d_gene: TRBD1
CDR3nt: TGTGCCAGCAGTTTCCGACAGGGGGCATTGGGCTACACCTTC
CDR3aa: CASSFRQGALGYTF

abundance: NA
j_gene: TRBJ1-5
v_gene: TRBV28
d_gene: TRBD1
CDR3nt: TGTGCCAGCAGCACGGACAGGGTGTTTAGGCAGCCCCAGCATTTT
CDR3aa: CASSTDRVFRQPQHF

abundance: NA
j_gene: TRBJ2-7
v_gene: TRBV2
d_gene: TRBD2
CDR3nt: TGTGCCAGCGGACTAGCGGGAGCGGGGTACTACGAGCAGTACTTC
CDR3aa: CASGLAGAGYYEQYF

abundance: NA
j_gene: TRBJ2-3
v_gene: TRBV5-1
d_gene: TRBD2
CDR3nt: TGCGCCAGCAGCTTGATTGGGGGGGACACAGATACGCAGTATTTT
CDR3aa: CASSLIGGDTDTQYF

abundance: once
j_gene: TRBJ1-1
v_gene: TRBV7-9
d_gene: NA
CDR3nt: TGTGCCAGCAGCTTATTTCGAGGGTTAGGCACTGAAGCTTTCTTT
CDR3aa: CASSLFRGLGTEAFF

abundance: NA
j_gene: TRBJ1-5
v_gene: TRBV5-5
d_gene: NA
CDR3nt: TGTGCCAGCAGCCCGACGGGTAATAAAAATCAGCCCCAGCATTTT
CDR3aa: CASSPTGNKNQPQHF

abundance: NA
j_gene: TRBJ1-1
v_gene: TRBV27
d_gene: NA
CDR3nt: TGTGCCAGCAGTTTATTTGGGAGCGAAGCTTTCTTT
CDR3aa: CASSLFGSEAFF

abundance: NA
j_gene: TRBJ2-3
v_gene: TRBV5-4
d_gene: NA
CDR3nt: TGTGCCAGCAGCTTAGGAGGGTCTAGCACAGATACGCAGTATTTT
CDR3aa: CASSLGGSSTDTQYF

abundance: NA
j_gene: TRBJ2-1
v_gene: TRBV14
d_gene: TRBD2
CDR3nt: TGTGCCAGCAGCCCTTCGCGACTAGCGGGAGTTCCCAATGAGCAGTTCTTC
CDR3aa: CASSPSRLAGVPNEQFF

abundance: NA
j_gene: TRBJ2-4
v_gene: TRBV5-4
d_gene: TRBD1
CDR3nt: TGTGCCAGCAGCCCCGAAGGACAGGGGAAAAACATTCAGTACTTC
CDR3aa: CASSPEGQGKNIQYF

abundance: NA
j_gene: TRBJ2-7
v_gene: TRBV28
d_gene: NA
CDR3nt: TGTGCCAGCAGTTTGGGCACAGGTAACTACGAGCAGTACTTC
CDR3aa: CASSLGTGNYEQYF

abundance: NA
j_gene: TRBJ2-1
v_gene: TRBV6-5
d_gene: NA
CDR3nt: TGTGCCTCGATTGGACTGGGCGAAAATGAGCAGTTCTTC
CDR3aa: CASIGLGENEQFF

abundance: few
j_gene: TRBJ1-2
v_gene: TRBV7-9
d_gene: NA
CDR3nt: TGTGCCAGCAGCTTAGCAGGCGGCTATGGCTACACCTTC
CDR3aa: CASSLAGGYGYTF

abundance: NA
j_gene: TRBJ2-1
v_gene: TRBV27
d_gene: NA
CDR3nt: TGTGCCAGCAGTTTCGGGACACTTTACAATGAGCAGTTCTTC
CDR3aa: CASSFGTLYNEQFF

abundance: NA
j_gene: TRBJ2-1
v_gene: TRBV5-1
d_gene: NA
CDR3nt: TGCGCCAGCAGCTTGGAGGGGGATTACTCCTACAATGAGCAGTTCTTC
CDR3aa: CASSLEGDYSYNEQFF

abundance: NA
j_gene: TRBJ2-7
v_gene: TRBV19
d_gene: TRBD2
CDR3nt: TGTGCCAGTAGTCCCGGACTAGCGGGCTACGAGCAGTACTTC
CDR3aa: CASSPGLAGYEQYF

abundance: NA
j_gene: TRBJ1-1
v_gene: TRBV7-9
d_gene: NA
CDR3nt: TGTGCCAGCAGCTTAGCGTGGAACAGGGCTGAAGCTTTCTTT
CDR3aa: CASSLAWNRAEAFF

abundance: NA
j_gene: TRBJ2-2
v_gene: TRBV30
d_gene: NA
CDR3nt: TGTGCCGGCCTCGGAGGCCTTCAGGTGTTCGGGGAGCTGTTTTTT
CDR3aa: CAGLGGLQVFGELFF

abundance: NA
j_gene: TRBJ2-2
v_gene: TRBV28
d_gene: NA
CDR3nt: TGTGCCAGCAGACCTGACAGCCTCACCGGGGAGCTGTTTTTT
CDR3aa: CASRPDSLTGELFF

abundance: NA
j_gene: TRBJ2-7
v_gene: TRBV5-4
d_gene: NA
CDR3nt: TGTGCCAGCAGTCCGACAGTTAACTACGAGCAGTACTTC
CDR3aa: CASSPTVNYEQYF

abundance: NA
j_gene: TRBJ2-2
v_gene: TRBV6-6
d_gene: NA
CDR3nt: TGTGCCAGCAGTTACTCCGGGACCGGGGAGCTGTTTTTT
CDR3aa: CASSYSGTGELFF

abundance: once
j_gene: TRBJ1-2
v_gene: TRBV4-1
d_gene: TRBD1
CDR3nt: TGCGCCAGCAGACTTCCGGGACAGGTTAACTATGGCTACACCTTC
CDR3aa: CASRLPGQVNYGYTF

abundance: NA
j_gene: TRBJ1-1
v_gene: TRBV28
d_gene: TRBD1
CDR3nt: TGTGCCAGCATCGTTGGAGGGCAGGGGGGTTTCGAGACTGAAGCTTTCTTT
CDR3aa: CASIVGGQGGFETEAFF

abundance: NA
j_gene: TRBJ2-7
v_gene: TRBV6-5
d_gene: TRBD1
CDR3nt: TGTGCCAGCAGACTCGACAGGGTCCTCGTGCGCGAGCAGTACTTC
CDR3aa: CASRLDRVLVREQYF

abundance: NA
j_gene: TRBJ1-3
v_gene: TRBV5-1
d_gene: TRBD1
CDR3nt: TGCGCCAGCAGCTTTTCAGGGGGCTTCGACACCATATATTTT
CDR3aa: CASSFSGGFDTIYF

abundance: NA
j_gene: TRBJ2-5
v_gene: TRBV5-6
d_gene: TRBD2
CDR3nt: TGTGCCAGCAGCTTGAGCGGGAGGGCCTGGGGGGAGACCCAGTACTTC
CDR3aa: CASSLSGRAWGETQYF

abundance: NA
j_gene: TRBJ2-3
v_gene: TRBV25-1
d_gene: NA
CDR3nt: TGTGCCAGCAGCCCCCGGGGGAGTTGGGGCACAGATACGCAGTATTTT
CDR3aa: CASSPRGSWGTDTQYF

abundance: NA
j_gene: TRBJ2-7
v_gene: TRBV28
d_gene: TRBD1
CDR3nt: TGTGCCAGTCACGAGCGACAGGGGAATTACGAGCAGTACTTC
CDR3aa: CASHERQGNYEQYF

abundance: NA
j_gene: TRBJ2-7
v_gene: TRBV5-4
d_gene: TRBD2
CDR3nt: TGTGCCAGCAGCGGCCCCGGAGGGAGGGGTAGGTACGAGCAGTACTTC
CDR3aa: CASSGPGGRGRYEQYF

abundance: NA
j_gene: TRBJ1-5
v_gene: TRBV7-2
d_gene: NA
CDR3nt: TGTGCCAGCAGCTTAGGTTCCCCCCCAAAAAGCAATCAGCCCCAGCATTTT
CDR3aa: CASSLGSPPKSNQPQHF